This TCR beta chain was sequenced for a study of regulatory T cells in long-lasting Graves disease. In building TCR beta libraries, iRepertoire HTBI primers were used together with Arm-PCR of CDR3 regions. Authors' processing steps: Across samples, 60 to 75 TRBV and around 14 TRBJ segments were found. TCRdb used MiXCR to reprocess the multiplex PCR reads, holding one entry per CDR3 protein. These V and J calls originate from TCRdb's pipeline instead of the authors' own analysis. Altogether 530,000 or so distinct CDR3 sequences are present, about 16% being singletons, with the ten largest covering around 13%. The time point: newly diagnosed GD, antithyroid drugs for less than 3 months. The TCR library was made from RNA extracted from PBMCs. The same specimen was also included in a second study, on T cells in Graves' hyperthyroidism and ophthalmopathy. As that report states: The patients, who ranged from 18 to 65 in age, presented with newly diagnosed hyperthyroidism lasting under 2 months.

The sequences come from peripheral blood mononuclear cells (PBMCs), collected at new diagnosis, from a patient treated with antithyroid drugs. The clonotype comes from a man younger than 30 with Graves disease.

The DNA of the CDR3 is TGCAGTGCTAGAGAGGATGCGGGAATCTACAATGAGCAGTTCTTC. This sequence encodes CSAREDAGIYNEQFF. This chain connects TRBV20-1 to TRBJ2-1; D perhaps matches TRBD2 (6 bases). Germline assignment: CDR1 DFQATT and CDR2 SNEGSKA (reference sequence). The CDR3 sequence is 15 residues long. Trimming took 0 bases from V and 3 from J, leaving 12 bases between them.